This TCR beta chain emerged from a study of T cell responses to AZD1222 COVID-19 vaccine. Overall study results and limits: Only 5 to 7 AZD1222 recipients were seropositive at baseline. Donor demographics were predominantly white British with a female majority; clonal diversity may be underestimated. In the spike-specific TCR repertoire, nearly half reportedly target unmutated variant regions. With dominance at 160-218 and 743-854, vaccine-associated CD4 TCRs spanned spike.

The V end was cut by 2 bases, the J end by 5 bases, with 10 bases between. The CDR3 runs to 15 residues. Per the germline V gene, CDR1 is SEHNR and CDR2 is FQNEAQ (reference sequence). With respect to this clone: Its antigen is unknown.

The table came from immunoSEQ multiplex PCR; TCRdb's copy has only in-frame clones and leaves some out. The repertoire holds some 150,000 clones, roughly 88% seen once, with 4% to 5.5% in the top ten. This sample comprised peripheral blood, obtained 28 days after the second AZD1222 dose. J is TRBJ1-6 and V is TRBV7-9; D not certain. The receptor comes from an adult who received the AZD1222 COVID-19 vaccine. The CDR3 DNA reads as TGTGCCAGCAGCTTAAACCGGGCCAATAATTCACCCCTCCACTTT. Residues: CASSLNRANNSPLHF.